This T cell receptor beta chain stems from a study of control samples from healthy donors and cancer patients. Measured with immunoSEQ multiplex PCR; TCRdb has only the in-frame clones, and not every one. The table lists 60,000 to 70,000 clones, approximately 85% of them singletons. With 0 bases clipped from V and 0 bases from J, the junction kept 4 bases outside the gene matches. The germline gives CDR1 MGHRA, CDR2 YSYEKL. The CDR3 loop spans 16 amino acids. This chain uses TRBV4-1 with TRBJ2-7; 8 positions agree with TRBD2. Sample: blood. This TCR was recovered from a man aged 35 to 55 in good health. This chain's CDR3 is CASSQDQAGASYEQYF. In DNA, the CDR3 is TGCGCCAGCAGCCAAGATCAAGCGGGGGCCTCCTACGAGCAGTACTTC.